The rows below give T cell receptor beta chains drawn from one sample of a study of Graves' ophthalmopathy and Graves' hyperthyroidism. TCRdb independently ran MiXCR on the multiplex PCR reads; one entry per CDR3 protein. The sample contains a few hundred thousand distinct CDR3 sequences, roughly 18% of which appear only once. Sequencing was carried out using peripheral blood. These TCRs come from a woman aged 18-29 years with Graves' ophthalmopathy. CDR3s include the opening cysteine and the closing phenylalanine or tryptophan. The order of the fields is D gene, CDR3 length, J gene, V gene, clone size, CDR3 DNA, CDR3 protein. A D gene is named only where the DNA matches it firmly. Clone size is stated in some rows and not others, as once, few, many or a class when expanded.

d_gene: TRBD1; len: 19; j_gene: TRBJ1-3; v_gene: TRBV19; abundance: NA; CDR3nt: TGTGCCAGTACCAGTTTAGCGGACAGGAGAACATATCCGGGAAACACCATATATTTT; CDR3aa: CASTSLADRRTYPGNTIYF
d_gene: NA; len: 15; j_gene: TRBJ2-7; v_gene: TRBV19; abundance: many; CDR3nt: TGTGCCAGTAGTAAGGCGGGCGGATTCTCCTACGAGCAGTACTTC; CDR3aa: CASSKAGGFSYEQYF
d_gene: TRBD1; len: 16; j_gene: TRBJ2-7; v_gene: TRBV11-2; abundance: many; CDR3nt: TGTGCCAGCAGCTTACCCATATCGGGACAGACACACGAGCAGTACTTC; CDR3aa: CASSLPISGQTHEQYF
d_gene: NA; len: 13; j_gene: TRBJ1-1; v_gene: TRBV6-2/TRBV6-3; abundance: many; CDR3nt: TGTGCCAGCAGTTACTCGTTGGGCACTGAAGCTTTCTTT; CDR3aa: CASSYSLGTEAFF
d_gene: TRBD2; len: 13; j_gene: TRBJ2-4; v_gene: TRBV18; abundance: NA; CDR3nt: TGTGCCAGCTCACTTCCGTGGGAGGGCATTCAGTACTTC; CDR3aa: CASSLPWEGIQYF
d_gene: NA; len: 16; j_gene: TRBJ1-5; v_gene: TRBV6-2/TRBV6-3; abundance: many; CDR3nt: TGTGCCAGCAGTTATGTGTCGGAGTATAGCAATCAGCCCCAGCATTTT; CDR3aa: CASSYVSEYSNQPQHF
d_gene: NA; len: 14; j_gene: TRBJ1-1; v_gene: TRBV6-1; abundance: many; CDR3nt: TGTGCCGGACGCCCAGGAGGGGTGGGCACTGAAGCTTTCTTT; CDR3aa: CAGRPGGVGTEAFF
d_gene: TRBD2; len: 14; j_gene: TRBJ2-2; v_gene: TRBV19; abundance: many; CDR3nt: TGTGCGTCGACCGGGGGGGTAAAGACCGGGGAGCTGTTTTTT; CDR3aa: CASTGGVKTGELFF
d_gene: TRBD1; len: 17; j_gene: TRBJ1-5; v_gene: TRBV4-2; abundance: many; CDR3nt: TGTGCCAGCAGCCAAGGCCAAGACAGGGAATCATATCAGCCCCAGCATTTT; CDR3aa: CASSQGQDRESYQPQHF
d_gene: NA; len: 13; j_gene: TRBJ1-1; v_gene: TRBV20-1; abundance: few; CDR3nt: TGCAGTGCTCCCTCCCCCGGCGCCACTGAAGCTTTCTTT; CDR3aa: CSAPSPGATEAFF
d_gene: NA; len: 14; j_gene: TRBJ1-1; v_gene: TRBV6-1; abundance: NA; CDR3nt: TGTGCCAGCAGCGAGGGTTTTGTTGACACTGAAGCTTTCTTT; CDR3aa: CASSEGFVDTEAFF
d_gene: TRBD1; len: 16; j_gene: TRBJ1-5; v_gene: TRBV24-1; abundance: many; CDR3nt: TGTGCCACCAGTGATGCCGGGACAGCTAGCAATCAGCCCCAGCATTTT; CDR3aa: CATSDAGTASNQPQHF
d_gene: NA; len: 15; j_gene: TRBJ1-2; v_gene: TRBV6-1; abundance: many; CDR3nt: TGTGCCAGCAGTGAAGTGACAGCCCATAACTATGGCTACACCTTC; CDR3aa: CASSEVTAHNYGYTF
d_gene: NA; len: 15; j_gene: TRBJ2-5; v_gene: TRBV3-1; abundance: many; CDR3nt: TGTGCCAGCAGCACACGACGAGCGTACCAAGAGACCCAGTACTTC; CDR3aa: CASSTRRAYQETQYF
d_gene: TRBD1; len: 15; j_gene: TRBJ1-2; v_gene: TRBV14; abundance: many; CDR3nt: TGTGCCAGCAGCCAGAACAGGGGTATTGGCTATGGCTACACCTTC; CDR3aa: CASSQNRGIGYGYTF
d_gene: NA; len: 13; j_gene: TRBJ1-2; v_gene: TRBV12-3/TRBV12-4; abundance: NA; CDR3nt: TGTGCCAGCTGCCCCGGACTGAACTATGGCTACACCTTC; CDR3aa: CASCPGLNYGYTF
d_gene: NA; len: 15; j_gene: TRBJ2-5; v_gene: TRBV7-9; abundance: many; CDR3nt: TGTGCCAGCAGCTTATCAGGACTCCTGAAAGAGACCCAGTACTTC; CDR3aa: CASSLSGLLKETQYF
d_gene: NA; len: 14; j_gene: TRBJ1-2; v_gene: TRBV29-1; abundance: many; CDR3nt: TGCAGCGTTGAAGATCCCCAGGGTATCTATGGCTACACCTTC; CDR3aa: CSVEDPQGIYGYTF
d_gene: NA; len: 14; j_gene: TRBJ2-7; v_gene: TRBV6-1; abundance: NA; CDR3nt: TGTGCCAGCACCCACGGAACGGGAGCCTACGAGCAGTACTTC; CDR3aa: CASTHGTGAYEQYF
d_gene: NA; len: 13; j_gene: TRBJ2-7; v_gene: TRBV6-2/TRBV6-3; abundance: many; CDR3nt: TGTGCCAGCAGTCGCGTGAGCTCCTACGAGCAGTACTTC; CDR3aa: CASSRVSSYEQYF
d_gene: NA; len: 13; j_gene: TRBJ1-1; v_gene: TRBV7-3; abundance: many; CDR3nt: TGTGCCAGCAGACTGGACGAGAACACTGAAGCTTTCTTT; CDR3aa: CASRLDENTEAFF
d_gene: TRBD1; len: 16; j_gene: TRBJ2-7; v_gene: TRBV28; abundance: many; CDR3nt: TGTGCCAGCAGTTTTCCTCGGGGACAGGCCTCCTACGAGCAGTACTTC; CDR3aa: CASSFPRGQASYEQYF
d_gene: NA; len: 16; j_gene: TRBJ2-2; v_gene: TRBV4-3; abundance: many; CDR3nt: TGCGCCAGCAGCCAAGTAACACTCAGTAGAACCGGGGAGCTGTTTTTT; CDR3aa: CASSQVTLSRTGELFF
d_gene: NA; len: 12; j_gene: TRBJ1-1; v_gene: TRBV12-5; abundance: many; CDR3nt: TGTGCTAGTGGTTACCCCGAAGGGGAAGCTTTCTTT; CDR3aa: CASGYPEGEAFF
d_gene: NA; len: 15; j_gene: TRBJ1-1; v_gene: TRBV28; abundance: many; CDR3nt: TGTGCCAGTCCTCGATCTGGGAGCATGAACACTGAAGCTTTCTTT; CDR3aa: CASPRSGSMNTEAFF
d_gene: NA; len: 14; j_gene: TRBJ2-5; v_gene: TRBV7-7; abundance: NA; CDR3nt: TGTGCTAGCAGCAAGAGAGACAGCCAAGAGACCCAGTACTTC; CDR3aa: CASSKRDSQETQYF
d_gene: TRBD1; len: 17; j_gene: TRBJ1-5; v_gene: TRBV20-1; abundance: many; CDR3nt: TGCAGTGCTAGAGGGGGAGGGGGCCTTCTCTTCAATCAGCCCCAGCATTTT; CDR3aa: CSARGGGGLLFNQPQHF
d_gene: NA; len: 12; j_gene: TRBJ2-7; v_gene: TRBV20-1; abundance: many; CDR3nt: TGCAGTGCCCCTAGGGGGGGGATCAAGCAGTACTTC; CDR3aa: CSAPRGGIKQYF
d_gene: NA; len: 14; j_gene: TRBJ2-7; v_gene: TRBV5-1; abundance: many; CDR3nt: TGCGCCAGCACCCAACCGGGACTCTCCTACGAGCAGTACTTC; CDR3aa: CASTQPGLSYEQYF
d_gene: NA; len: 14; j_gene: TRBJ2-7; v_gene: TRBV12-3/TRBV12-4; abundance: many; CDR3nt: TGTGCCAGCAGCCCGTACAGGGTCTCCTACGAGCAGTACTTC; CDR3aa: CASSPYRVSYEQYF
d_gene: NA; len: 16; j_gene: TRBJ2-7; v_gene: TRBV4-1; abundance: many; CDR3nt: TGCGCCAGCAGCCAAGAAGGGACCGGGATTGGCTACGAGCAGTACTTC; CDR3aa: CASSQEGTGIGYEQYF
d_gene: NA; len: 16; j_gene: TRBJ1-1; v_gene: TRBV6-1; abundance: many; CDR3nt: TGTGCCAGCAGTGTTGGATACAGGGCCTATAACACTGAAGCTTTCTTT; CDR3aa: CASSVGYRAYNTEAFF
d_gene: TRBD1; len: 15; j_gene: TRBJ1-5; v_gene: TRBV25-1; abundance: many; CDR3nt: TGTGCCAGCAGTGGGGACGACAGGGCCAATCAGCCCCAGCATTTT; CDR3aa: CASSGDDRANQPQHF